The 27 T cell receptor beta chains below come from one sample, sequenced in a study of cytomegalovirus exposure and HLA in healthy donors. The PCR was carried out with 60 Vbeta primers and 13 Jbeta primers. Repertoires were generated with immunoSEQ multiplex PCR, while TCRdb's copy carries only in-frame clones and drops some. Found here are 150,000 or so clones, approximately 79% of them singletons; the top ten hold 4.3%. Sequencing was performed on PBMCs. These receptors originate from a man aged 18-30 years in good health and CMV-seropositive.

This clone is categorized as medium-sized. This chain uses TRBV5-8 with TRBJ1-4, with 9 nucleotides matching TRBD1. Germline loops: CDR1 SGHTS, CDR2 YDEGEE. The trim removed 4 bases at V and 5 bases at J, leaving 3 bases unmatched. The CDR3 has 14 residues. CDR3 bases: TGTGCCAGCAGCATACAGGGGGCGAATGAAAAACTGTTTTTT. Its protein is CASSIQGANEKLFF.

The table lists this clone with a count of one. The chain has TRBV4-2 and TRBJ2-5, with D maybe TRBD1 (5 bases). CDR1 and CDR2 from the germline V gene are LGHNA and YNFKEQ. Trimming took 1 base from V and 4 from J, leaving 10 bases between them. The CDR3 consists of 14 residues. For the CDR3, the DNA is TGTGCCAGCAGCCAAGGGGGCCAGGGAGAGACCCAGTACTTC. Translation gives CASSQGGQGETQYF.

The chain couples TRBV2 to TRBJ2-7; 10 nucleotides agree with TRBD2. The CDR3 has 13 residues. Germline trimming cut 8 bases from V and 5 bases from J; bases unmatched to any gene: 6. The germline gives CDR1 SNHLY, CDR2 FYNNEI. For the CDR3, the DNA is TGTGCCAGCTCAAGCGGGAGGGGGAACGAGCAGTACTTC. Residues: CASSSGRGNEQYF.

V is TRBV28 and J is TRBJ2-5; 9 bases map to TRBD2. The J call could be wrong; TRBJ2-7 is a better fit for the DNA end. CDR1 is MDHEN and CDR2 is SYDVKM in the germline V gene. The CDR3 length is 17 residues. In DNA, the CDR3 is TGTGCCAGCAGTTTAGAAGGTCTGGCGGGGGGGTCCTACGAGCAGTACTTC. The encoded protein is CASSLEGLAGGSYEQYF.

This rearrangement joins TRBV4-3 to TRBJ2-7; 14 nucleotides match TRBD2. CDR3 length: 19 residues. Germline assignment: CDR1 LGHNA and CDR2 YSLEER. V lost 0 bases, J lost 0 bases, and 7 bases stayed unmatched. The CDR3 DNA reads as TGCGCCAGCAGCCAAGATTGGGGACTAGCGGGAGTGTTCTCCTACGAGCAGTACTTC. Translating it yields CASSQDWGLAGVFSYEQYF.

The V gene is TRBV11-2, the J gene TRBJ1-2, with a possible D match to TRBD1 (6 bases). The V gene lost 5 bases and the J gene lost 4 bases, with 14 bases spanning the gap. Germline lookup yields CDR1 SGHAT and CDR2 FQNNGV. The CDR3 extends over 14 amino acids. CDR3: CASSPTGLRYGYTF. The CDR3 DNA is TGTGCCAGCAGCCCTACAGGGTTGCGCTATGGCTACACCTTC.

Concerning this clone: Other DNA sequences in this sample translate to the same CDR3. The genes are TRBV18 and TRBJ2-1; 11 nucleotides agree with TRBD2. Germline trimming cut 3 bases from V and 4 bases from J; bases unmatched to any gene: 2. The CDR3 extends over 15 amino acids. Germline V gene sequence: CDR1 KGHSH, CDR2 LQKENI. CDR3 nucleotides: TGTGCCAGCTCACCGGGACTAGCGGCTTACAATGAGCAGTTCTTC. Residues: CASSPGLAAYNEQFF.

The genes are TRBV5-1 and TRBJ1-4; 7 nucleotides line up with TRBD1. Germline trimming cut 4 bases from V and 0 bases from J; bases unmatched to any gene: 3. CDR3 length equals 15 residues. Germline V gene data show CDR1 as SGHRS and CDR2 as YFSETQ. The CDR3 coding sequence is TGCGCCAGCAGCCCGCAGGGGGCAACTAATGAAAAACTGTTTTTT. This translates into CASSPQGATNEKLFF.

The chain carries TRBV27 and TRBJ1-5; D is perhaps TRBD1 (6 bases). This CDR3 has 11 amino acids. CDR1 and CDR2 from the germline V gene are MNHEY and SMNVEV (reference sequence). The V gene lost 6 bases and the J gene lost 9 bases, with 9 bases spanning the gap. The CDR3 nucleotides read TGTGCCAGCAGCCGAGGGGGGCCCCAGCATTTT. Encoded protein: CASSRGGPQHF.

V is TRBV2 and J is TRBJ1-1; the D gene is possibly TRBD1 (5 bases). V gave up 2 bases and J gave up 3 bases, with 10 bases separating them. The CDR3 loop spans 14 amino acids. Germline-derived CDR1 and CDR2 are SNHLY and FYNNEI. The CDR3 sequence is CASSETGGYTEAFF. Written as DNA, the CDR3 is TGTGCCAGCAGTGAAACGGGGGGGTACACTGAAGCTTTCTTT.

V and J are TRBV27 and TRBJ2-1; 9 nucleotides line up with TRBD1. This CDR3 is 16 amino acids long. With V trimmed by 4 bases and J by 0 bases, 4 bases remained unmatched. Germline CDR1 is MNHEY and CDR2 is SMNVEV (reference sequence). The CDR3 is CASSSGQGISYNEQFF. The DNA for the CDR3 is TGTGCCAGCAGTTCTGGACAGGGGATCTCCTACAATGAGCAGTTCTTC.

The chain employs TRBV28 and TRBJ1-6; 11 bases match TRBD1. The V and J ends lost 8 bases and 5 bases, in that order; junction bases with no gene match: 2. Germline V CDR1 and CDR2: MDHEN, SYDVKM. This CDR3 has 14 residues. DNA for the CDR3: TGTGCCAGCGGACAGGGGGCGAATAATTCACCCCTCCACTTT. This gives the protein CASGQGANNSPLHF.

This clone was observed once. This chain uses TRBV4-2 with TRBJ2-5; 12 positions match TRBD2. CDR1 and CDR2 from the germline V gene are LGHNA and YNFKEQ. The CDR3 loop spans 16 amino acids. V lost 4 bases to trimming and J lost 2 bases; unmatched junction nucleotides: 5. The CDR3 reads CASSRVTSGGQETQYF. The CDR3 coding sequence is TGTGCCAGCAGCCGAGTGACTAGCGGGGGACAAGAGACCCAGTACTTC.

This clone was found a few times. The rearrangement joins TRBV2 to TRBJ1-4, with 11 bases lining up with TRBD1. CDR3 length: 14 amino acids. The ends lost 6 bases at V and 7 bases at J; junction bases unmatched: 4. Germline V gene lookup returns CDR1 SNHLY and CDR2 FYNNEI. CDR3 amino acids: CASRGQGAFEKLFF. The CDR3 nucleotides are TGTGCCAGCAGAGGACAGGGGGCGTTTGAAAAACTGTTTTTT.

V gene TRBV27 combines with J gene TRBJ2-5; 10 bases are shared with TRBD1. CDR1 is MNHEY and CDR2 is SMNVEV in the germline V gene (reference sequence). With V trimmed by 3 bases and J by 4 bases, 2 bases remained unmatched. The CDR3 is made up of 14 amino acids. The CDR3 nucleotides are TGTGCCAGCAGTTTGGACAGGGGGAGAGAGACCCAGTACTTC. This gives the protein CASSLDRGRETQYF.

This chain joins TRBV15 and TRBJ2-1; D may be TRBD1 (6 bases). The germline CDR1 and CDR2 sequences are LNHNV and YYDKDF (reference sequence). The length of the CDR3 is 15 residues. Trimming took off 0 bases at V and 7 bases at J, with 13 bases between the two ends. CDR3 amino acids: CATSRDEGVGNEQFF. CDR3 DNA sequence: TGTGCCACCAGCAGAGACGAGGGGGTCGGGAATGAGCAGTTCTTC.

This clone turned up a few times. The V gene is TRBV30, the J gene TRBJ1-3; D gene unclear. Germline V gives CDR1 GTSNPN, CDR2 SVGIG (reference sequence). V was clipped by 3 bases and J by 3 bases, with 15 bases between them. The CDR3 contains 15 residues. Here the CDR3 reads CAWSPRGVLGNTIYF. Written as DNA, the CDR3 is TGTGCCTGGAGCCCTCGGGGAGTCCTTGGAAACACCATATATTTT.

The rearrangement uses TRBV4-1 and TRBJ1-2; TRBD1 matches 9 bases. This CDR3 is built from 15 residues. V trimming: 1 base; J trimming: 4 bases; junction bases outside the gene matches: 4. Germline V gene data show CDR1 as MGHRA and CDR2 as YSYEKL. CDR3 sequence reads: CASSQAGQGSYGYTF. The CDR3 DNA reads as TGCGCCAGCAGCCAAGCGGGACAGGGAAGCTATGGCTACACCTTC.

The genes are TRBV2 and TRBJ2-2; 12 bases agree with TRBD2. CDR3 length: 18 amino acids. Germline V gene lookup returns CDR1 SNHLY and CDR2 FYNNEI. The ends lost 7 bases at V and 1 base at J; junction bases unmatched: 10. This CDR3 reads CASKPTSGGPRNTGELFF. DNA of the CDR3: TGTGCCAGCAAACCCACTAGCGGGGGGCCAAGGAACACCGGGGAGCTGTTTTTT.

J is TRBJ2-1 and V is TRBV2; 13 bases line up with TRBD2. Per the germline V gene, CDR1 is SNHLY and CDR2 is FYNNEI. The V segment lost 10 bases and the J segment 4 bases; nucleotides outside the gene matches: 13. CDR3 size: 17 residues. The CDR3 DNA reads as TGTGCCATCCTGACTAGCGGGGGGCATAACTCTTACAATGAGCAGTTCTTC. Translated, it gives CAILTSGGHNSYNEQFF.

This clone has just a few counts. V and J are TRBV10-3 and TRBJ1-1; TRBD1 matches 8 bases. V was clipped by 3 bases and J by 0 bases; unmatched bases: 3. The CDR3 has 15 amino acids. Looked up from germline, CDR1 is ENHRY and CDR2 is SYGVKD. The CDR3 sequence is CAISETGGLNTEAFF. For the CDR3, the DNA is TGTGCCATCAGTGAAACAGGGGGACTGAACACTGAAGCTTTCTTT.

The chain has TRBV5-1 and TRBJ1-6; D possibly corresponds to TRBD1 (6 bases). This CDR3 region has 17 residues. Trimming took off 0 bases at V and 8 bases at J, with 18 bases between the two ends. From germline, CDR1 is SGHRS and CDR2 YFSETQ. CDR3 loop: CASSLASQGIIDSPLHF. CDR3 bases: TGCGCCAGCAGCTTGGCCTCGCAGGGGATAATTGATTCACCCCTCCACTTT.

Note on this clone: Other DNA sequences from this sample encode an identical CDR3 as well. The chain recombines TRBV28 with TRBJ2-7; tentatively, D is TRBD1 (5 bases). The CDR3 has 12 residues. Trimming left V 2 bases short and J 3 bases short, with 5 bases between. Germline CDR1 is MDHEN and CDR2 is SYDVKM. CDR3 protein: CASSLRGYEQYF. As DNA, the CDR3 is TGTGCCAGCAGTTTAAGGGGCTACGAGCAGTACTTC.

The chain combines TRBV28 with TRBJ2-7; D may be TRBD1 (6 bases). The CDR3 length is 12 residues. CDR1 and CDR2 (germline): MDHEN, SYDVKM. Trimming cost V 7 bases and J 3 bases, with 10 bases left between them. Written as DNA, the CDR3 is TGTGCCAGCAAAGACAGGATCTACGAGCAGTACTTC. Amino acids: CASKDRIYEQYF.

This chain uses TRBV6-5 with TRBJ1-1; D perhaps matches TRBD1 (5 bases). V dropped 3 bases and J dropped 3 bases, with 11 bases sitting between them. The CDR3 contains 14 residues. Germline V gene data show CDR1 as MNHEY and CDR2 as SVGAGI. The CDR3 DNA reads as TGTGCCAGCAGTTATCGAGAAGGGGACACTGAAGCTTTCTTT. Residues: CASSYREGDTEAFF.

This chain uses TRBV5-1 with TRBJ1-2; 8 bases align to TRBD1. Germline loops: CDR1 SGHRS, CDR2 YFSETQ. This CDR3 is built from 17 residues. V dropped 2 bases and J dropped 1; count of bases not matched to a gene: 10. This chain's CDR3 is CASSFQAGTGVNYGYTF. The CDR3, as DNA: TGCGCCAGCAGCTTCCAAGCTGGGACAGGCGTTAACTATGGCTACACCTTC.

The rearrangement uses TRBV4-3 and TRBJ2-1; the match to TRBD2 covers 11 bases. Germline CDR1 and CDR2: LGHNA and YSLEER. This CDR3 is built from 16 residues. After removal of 2 bases from V and 4 bases from J, the junction contained 4 bases not matched to a gene. CDR3 in amino acids: CASSQRLAGFYNEQFF. The CDR3 DNA follows: TGCGCCAGCAGCCAAAGACTAGCGGGGTTTTACAATGAGCAGTTCTTC.